What follows are 4 T cell receptor beta chains derived from one specimen sequenced in a study. One entry per CDR3 protein, called by TCRdb with MiXCR from the 5' RACE reads. The profile covers about 50,000 distinct CDR3 sequences, with roughly 28% appearing a single time and under 2.5% taken by the ten largest. The specimen sequenced was naive CD4+ T cells sorted from blood. This sample's subset: naive CD4+ T cells, CD4+CD45RA+CD25-. The receptors derive from a female donor with breast cancer.

Points on this clonotype: This may be a read error, as it is one base from a much larger clone. This chain links TRBV4-1 with TRBJ1-2, with D unclear. The germline CDR1 and CDR2 sequences are MGHRA and YSYEKL. CDR3 length: 14 residues. As DNA, the CDR3 is TGCGCCAGCAGCCAAGGAGACGGTTTCTATGGCTGCACCTTC. It translates to CASSQGDGFYGCTF.

The rearrangement uses TRBV12-3 or TRBV12-4 and TRBJ2-2, with D possibly being TRBD1 (5 bases). The length of the CDR3 is 13 residues. V was trimmed by 4 bases and J by 7 bases, leaving 10 bases between them. The CDR3, as DNA: TGTGCCAGCAGTTCGCAGGGATTCGGGGAGCTGTTTTTT. As protein: CASSSQGFGELFF.

The chain couples TRBV5-4 to TRBJ1-2; 8 positions match TRBD1. V was pared by 0 bases and J by 9 bases, with 7 bases of the junction left unmatched. Germline V gene lookup returns CDR1 SGHNT and CDR2 YYREEE (reference sequence). CDR3 length equals 14 residues. The CDR3: CASSLGQGLDSYTF. The CDR3 DNA reads TGTGCCAGCAGCTTGGGACAGGGGCTGGATAGCTACACCTTC.

This clonotype was found many times. V is TRBV9 and J is TRBJ2-3; 8 nucleotides agree with TRBD1. CDR3 size: 13 residues. Germline assignment: CDR1 SGDLS and CDR2 YYNGEE. J was trimmed by 4 bases and V by 8 bases; bases with no gene match: 6. The CDR3 is CASQPGQADTQYF. The CDR3 region has the DNA TGTGCCAGTCAACCGGGACAGGCAGATACGCAGTATTTT.